One sample yielded the 30 T cell receptor beta chains listed below, sequenced in a study of shared T cell receptors in the human thymus. TCRdb's copy holds only in-frame clones and misses some; the assay was immunoSEQ multiplex PCR. The table includes hundreds of thousands of clones, around 87% detected once. These same data were also listed under a study on human thymus T cells.

The sequencing sample was made of thymocytes. The source is a boy under two years old with a congenital heart defect.

This chain connects TRBV28 to TRBJ1-5; 8 bases are a match to TRBD1. Germline assignment: CDR1 MDHEN and CDR2 SYDVKM. The CDR3 is 17 residues long. With V trimmed by 3 bases and J by 3 bases, 10 bases remained unmatched. Written as DNA, the CDR3 is TGTGCCAGCAGTTTGATCGCGGGACAGGCAGACAATCAGCCCCAGCATTTT. This gives the protein CASSLIAGQADNQPQHF.

Only a few counts were recorded for this clone. V and J are TRBV14 and TRBJ1-2; 9 nucleotides line up with TRBD1. V shed 4 bases, J shed 4 bases, and the junction held 7 bases outside the gene matches. Per the germline V gene, CDR1 is SGHDN and CDR2 is FVKESK. The CDR3 is made up of 15 amino acids. CDR3 protein: CASSPQGAEIYGYTF. DNA of the CDR3: TGTGCCAGCAGCCCACAGGGGGCTGAGATCTATGGCTACACCTTC.

V is TRBV13 and J is TRBJ2-3, with 10 bases matching TRBD2. The CDR3 runs to 14 residues. CDR1 and CDR2 from the germline V gene are PRHDT and FYEKMQ (reference sequence). Losses at the gene ends were 1 base for V and 11 bases for J; bases not matched to a gene: 6. The CDR3 DNA follows: TGTGCCAGCAGCTTAGATAGTAGCGGGGGGCTGCAGTATTTT. Its translation: CASSLDSSGGLQYF.

The rearrangement joins TRBV28 to TRBJ1-5; TRBD1 agrees at 8 bases. The CDR3 runs to 15 residues. V dropped 6 bases and J dropped 6; count of bases not matched to a gene: 10. The germline CDR1 and CDR2 sequences are MDHEN and SYDVKM. As DNA, the CDR3 is TGTGCCAGCAGCCCGGACAGGGAATTCGGTCAGCCCCAGCATTTT. Translation: CASSPDREFGQPQHF.

The V gene is TRBV27, the J gene TRBJ2-6; tentative D call: TRBD2 (6 bases). The CDR3 runs to 18 residues. Germline CDR1 reads MNHEY; CDR2 reads SMNVEV (reference sequence). V was shortened by 7 bases and J by 0 bases, with 19 bases between the two germline ends. DNA for the CDR3: TGTGCCAGCACCCTCCAGGGACTTCCATACTCTGGGGCCAACGTCCTGACTTTC. Protein: CASTLQGLPYSGANVLTF.

The V gene is TRBV27, the J gene TRBJ2-2; 10 nucleotides line up with TRBD1. This CDR3 is built from 17 residues. The V gene end was trimmed by 6 bases and the J gene end by 5 bases; junction bases not matched to a gene: 12. CDR1 is MNHEY, CDR2 SMNVEV, per germline (reference sequence). The CDR3 DNA sequence: TGTGCCAGCAGCCTAACCCCTCCGGGACAGGGGACCGGGGAGCTGTTTTTT. This encodes CASSLTPPGQGTGELFF.

This clone was observed once. V usage is TRBV5-6 and J usage is TRBJ2-7; 13 bases fit TRBD2. CDR1 SGHDT and CDR2 YYEEEE come from the germline V gene. The CDR3 runs to 19 residues. The junction had 15 bases not matched to a gene; V was cut back by 3 bases and J by 3 bases. For the CDR3, the DNA is TGTGCCAGCAGCTCCGGCCCGGGACTAGCGGGATTTCTCGTCTACGAGCAGTACTTC. Its protein product is CASSSGPGLAGFLVYEQYF.

V gene TRBV6-5 combines with J gene TRBJ2-1, with a tentative D call TRBD1 (5 bases). Looked up from germline, CDR1 is MNHEY and CDR2 is SVGAGI. This CDR3 comprises 12 residues. V shed 9 bases and J shed 5 bases, with 11 bases lying between them. The CDR3 here is CASSTDDNEQFF. In DNA, the CDR3 is TGTGCCAGTTCGACAGATGACAATGAGCAGTTCTTC.

The chain recombines TRBV5-8 with TRBJ2-7; tentative D call: TRBD2 (6 bases). The CDR3 totals 13 residues. CDR1 and CDR2 from the germline V gene are SGHTS and YDEGEE. The germline V and J ends were trimmed by 7 bases and 4 bases, with 15 bases remaining between them. The DNA of the CDR3 is TGTGCCAGCCCTGGGCAGGGAGGATACGAGCAGTACTTC. This translates into CASPGQGGYEQYF.

This clone came up once. The chain recombines TRBV20-1 with TRBJ2-1; D perhaps matches TRBD2 (6 bases). The germline V gene encodes CDR1 DFQATT and CDR2 SNEGSKA (reference sequence). The V and J ends lost 7 bases and 4 bases respectively, with 8 bases between them. The length of the CDR3 is 11 residues. This CDR3 is CSVRGYNEQFF. The CDR3, as DNA: TGCAGTGTTCGGGGGTACAATGAGCAGTTCTTC.

CDR3 loop: CASSQIRDRGPGAEAFF. The CDR3 coding sequence is TGTGCCAGCAGCCAGATCCGGGACAGGGGACCAGGCGCTGAAGCTTTCTTT. The gene calls are TRBV4-2 and TRBJ1-1; 10 nucleotides match TRBD1. From germline, CDR1 is LGHNA and CDR2 YNFKEQ. V shed 3 bases, J shed 6 bases, and the junction held 13 bases outside the gene matches. The CDR3 runs to 17 residues.

This rearrangement joins TRBV20-1 to TRBJ2-3; D is uncertain. The CDR3 is 11 residues long. V shed 3 bases and J shed 4 bases, with 5 bases lying between them. The germline V gene has CDR1 DFQATT and CDR2 SNEGSKA (reference sequence). Here the CDR3 DNA reads TGCAGTGCTAGCGCAGCAGATACGCAGTATTTT. This codes for CSASAADTQYF.

V and J are TRBV13 and TRBJ2-1; TRBD2 matches 8 bases. CDR1 is PRHDT and CDR2 is FYEKMQ in the germline V gene (reference sequence). This CDR3 contains 17 residues. Trimming took 5 bases from V and 4 from J; bases not matched to a gene: 13. CDR3 sequence (DNA): TGTGCCAGCAGCCTCGCCATCGGGACTAGGGAGTACAATGAGCAGTTCTTC. Protein: CASSLAIGTREYNEQFF. Based on the CDR3 plus reference TRBV13 and TRBJ2-1, the full variable domain is AAGVIQSPRHLIKEKRETATLKCYPIPRHDTVYWYQQGPGQDPQFLISFYEKMQSDKGSIPDRFSAQQFSDYHSELNMSSLELGDSALYFCASSLAIGTREYNEQFFGPGTRLTVL.

The V and J genes are TRBV27 and TRBJ2-2; 9 bases match TRBD1. The germline gives CDR1 MNHEY, CDR2 SMNVEV (reference sequence). This CDR3 spans 16 amino acids. J lost 3 bases, V lost 5 bases, and 7 bases had no gene match. CDR3 protein: CASSTPWTGDTGELFF. The CDR3 nucleotides are TGTGCCAGCAGTACACCGTGGACAGGGGACACCGGGGAGCTGTTTTTT.

V and J are TRBV7-7 and TRBJ2-3; 9 bases line up with TRBD2. Germline CDR1 is SSHAT and CDR2 is FNYEAQ (reference sequence). V lost 0 bases to trimming and J lost 4 bases; unmatched junction nucleotides: 8. There are 17 residues in the CDR3. The CDR3 DNA sequence: TGTGCCAGCAGCTTAGCTGAGCGGGAGGAATGGGCAGATACGCAGTATTTT. Amino acid sequence: CASSLAEREEWADTQYF.

As DNA, the CDR3 is TGTGCCAGCAGTTCTAGAGACGAACAGGGCTCCTACAATGAGCAGTTCTTC. Translated: CASSSRDEQGSYNEQFF. J is TRBJ2-1 and V is TRBV27; D might be TRBD1 (6 bases). Trimming left V 4 bases short and J 0 bases short, with 16 bases between. This CDR3 has 17 amino acids. Germline CDR1 is MNHEY and CDR2 is SMNVEV (reference sequence).

The rearrangement links TRBV5-1 to TRBJ2-5; 12 bases are a match to TRBD2. V lost 4 bases and J lost 4; bases outside the gene matches: 8. The CDR3 extends over 16 amino acids. Germline V lookup: CDR1 SGHRS, CDR2 YFSETQ. The CDR3 reads CASSLGPGLAGETQYF. The CDR3 coding sequence is TGCGCCAGCAGCCTTGGACCGGGACTAGCGGGAGAGACCCAGTACTTC.

The chain recombines TRBV10-3 with TRBJ2-7, with unresolved D. The germline V gene has CDR1 ENHRY and CDR2 SYGVKD. The CDR3 has 13 residues. Trimming removed 2 bases from V and 2 bases from J, with 7 bases in between. The DNA of the CDR3 is TGTGCCATCAGTGAGGCTGACACCTACGAGCAGTACTTC. Residues: CAISEADTYEQYF.

The gene calls are TRBV6-5 and TRBJ2-7; D is unclear. The CDR3 runs to 13 residues. Germline CDR1 is MNHEY and CDR2 is SVGAGI. V was trimmed by 5 bases and J by 5 bases, leaving 13 bases between them. CDR3 sequence (DNA): TGTGCCAGCAGTCACCATCCCACTCACGAGCAGTACTTC. The encoded protein is CASSHHPTHEQYF.

This chain connects TRBV6-5 to TRBJ1-5; D ambiguous. The CDR3 sequence is 13 residues long. Trimming stripped 6 bases from V and 3 bases from J, with 9 bases between. Germline CDR1 and CDR2: MNHEY and SVGAGI. The CDR3 DNA sequence: TGTGCCAGCAGGCCAGACTTCAATCAGCCCCAGCATTTT. It is translated as CASRPDFNQPQHF.

The chain joins TRBV6-5 to TRBJ1-5; TRBD1 aligns across 7 bases. V dropped 0 bases and J dropped 4; count of bases not matched to a gene: 3. The CDR3 spans 15 residues. Germline V gene data show CDR1 as MNHEY and CDR2 as SVGAGI. Here the CDR3 reads CASSYSGTENQPQHF. The CDR3 nucleotides read TGTGCCAGCAGTTACTCCGGGACAGAAAATCAGCCCCAGCATTTT.

This clone was seen once. The J gene is TRBJ1-5, the V gene TRBV4-1, with D hard to call. There are 16 residues in the CDR3. CDR1 is MGHRA and CDR2 is YSYEKL in the germline V gene. The V and J ends lost 0 bases and 2 bases respectively, with 11 bases between them. The chain's CDR3 is CASSQEDVRGNQPQHF. The CDR3 nucleotides read TGCGCCAGCAGCCAAGAGGACGTGAGGGGCAATCAGCCCCAGCATTTT.

The chain has TRBV7-2 and TRBJ2-1; TRBD1 might be the D (5 bases). V lost 5 bases and J lost 0, with 14 bases in between. Germline V CDR1 and CDR2: SGHTA, FQGNSA. The CDR3 length is 16 residues. The CDR3 region is CASSLRGASSYNEQFF. CDR3 bases: TGTGCCAGCAGCCTTAGGGGCGCTTCCTCCTACAATGAGCAGTTCTTC.

The chain combines TRBV28 with TRBJ2-1; D possibly corresponds to TRBD2 (5 bases). CDR3 size: 13 residues. The V end was cut by 8 bases, the J end by 7 bases, with 15 bases between. Germline CDR1 and CDR2: MDHEN and SYDVKM. The CDR3 sequence: CASRAGLRNEQFF. The CDR3 DNA follows: TGTGCCAGCCGCGCGGGTTTGAGGAATGAGCAGTTCTTC.

This chain connects TRBV19 to TRBJ2-5; TRBD2 matches at 12 bases. Per the germline V gene, CDR1 is LNHDA and CDR2 is SQIVND (reference sequence). V lost 4 bases, J lost 3 bases, and 6 bases stayed unmatched. The CDR3 covers 16 residues. The CDR3 bases are TGTGCCAGTAGTACGACTAGCGGGGGACCAAAAGAGACCCAGTACTTC. This sequence encodes CASSTTSGGPKETQYF.

This sequence joins TRBV15 and TRBJ1-2, with D perhaps TRBD1 (6 bases). V was shortened by 6 bases and J by 1 base, with 15 bases between the two germline ends. CDR3 length: 15 residues. Per germline, CDR1 LNHNV and CDR2 YYDKDF (reference sequence). The DNA of the CDR3 is TGTGCCACCAGGCCGGGACAAACTTTTAACTATGGCTACACCTTC. Translation gives CATRPGQTFNYGYTF.

The chain is built from TRBV4-1 and TRBJ1-2; the D is unclear. Trimming took off 8 bases at V and 4 bases at J, with 11 bases between the two ends. CDR1 and CDR2 (germline): MGHRA, YSYEKL. The CDR3 is 12 amino acids. The CDR3, as DNA: TGCGCCAGCGGCAGGCCCAGCTATGGCTACACCTTC. Translation: CASGRPSYGYTF.

The J gene is TRBJ2-1, the V gene TRBV27, with a weak D call TRBD2 (5 bases). CDR1 and CDR2 from the germline V gene are MNHEY and SMNVEV (reference sequence). The CDR3 has 13 amino acids. V gave up 6 bases and J gave up 2 bases, with 8 bases separating them. The CDR3 reads CASSPGAYNEQFF. The CDR3, as DNA: TGTGCCAGCAGCCCCGGGGCCTACAATGAGCAGTTCTTC.

The chain links TRBV19 to TRBJ2-3, with 10 bases that match TRBD2. V lost 1 base, J lost 4 bases, and 8 bases stayed unmatched. The CDR3 has 17 residues. Germline V gives CDR1 LNHDA, CDR2 SQIVND (reference sequence). The CDR3 DNA is TGTGCCAGTAGTATAGTCAAGCGGGAGGGCGTGGCAGATACGCAGTATTTT. Translated, it gives CASSIVKREGVADTQYF.

The chain uses TRBV4-3 and TRBJ2-1; 13 bases are a match to TRBD2. Germline CDR1 and CDR2: LGHNA and YSLEER. The ends lost 1 base at V and 6 bases at J; junction bases unmatched: 6. There are 17 residues in the CDR3. The CDR3 nucleotides are TGCGCCAGCAGCCAAGTTCCGGGGACTAGCGGGGCCAATGAGCAGTTCTTC. Amino acids: CASSQVPGTSGANEQFF.